This TCR beta chain stems from a study of T cell responses to AZD1222 COVID-19 vaccine. Study results and limitations: No repertoire was sampled before or during the peak T cell response, only after it. Donors were mostly white British, more females; clonal diversity possibly underestimated. Spike-specific TCR breadth and depth both grew after two AZD1222 doses. Baseline serostatus was positive in only a handful of AZD1222 recipients.

On this clone itself: What it binds is unknown.

Germline lookup yields CDR1 SGHNT and CDR2 YYREEE (reference sequence). The V and J ends lost 4 bases and 0 bases, in that order; junction bases with no gene match: 4. CDR3 length equals 15 residues. Sequencing used immunoSEQ multiplex PCR; TCRdb keeps in-frame clones, though not all of them. The data contain around 120,000 clones, roughly 88% of them singletons. The input for sequencing was peripheral blood, taken on day 0 of AZD1222 vaccination. The clonotype comes from an adult in good health. This sequence joins TRBV5-4 and TRBJ1-1; 9 bases map to TRBD1. The CDR3: CASSATGGLNTEAFF. CDR3 sequence (DNA): TGTGCCAGCAGCGCGACAGGGGGTCTGAACACTGAAGCTTTCTTT. The whole variable domain, filled in from reference TRBV5-4 and TRBJ1-1, reads ETGVTQSPTHLIKTRGQQVTLRCSSQSGHNTVSWYQQALGQGPQFIFQYYREEENGRGNFPPRFSGLQFPNYSSELNVNALELDDSALYLCASSATGGLNTEAFFGQGTRLTVV.